This T cell receptor beta chain emerged from a study of T cells after yellow fever vaccination (dated by TCRdb to about 2019). Some background on the complete study: The SMART-Seq v4 Ultra Low Input RNA kit was used to prepare libraries from fractions with low cell numbers. To track T-cell clones before and after primary and booster YFV17D yellow fever vaccination, bulk TCR alpha and beta repertoires were sequenced longitudinally. Two healthy male donors made up the cohort, one aged 18 to 29 years and the other aged 30 to 39 years. Blood was drawn at multiple timepoints before and after primary and secondary immunization, with bulk PBMC replicates and cell subsets isolated.

V drops 6 bases and J drops 3 bases, leaving 12 bases in between. The CDR3, from cysteine to phenylalanine, totals 13 residues. Just CDR3 DNA is preserved here, 39 bases in frame from base 1. The sample's treatment or condition label, decoded: live attenuated yellow fever vaccine strain. At each blood-draw timepoint, two biological replicates of bulk PBMCs were collected. PBMCs were isolated from peripheral blood using a standard Ficoll-Paque protocol. TriZol was used to extract RNA from bulk PBMCs, CD4 and CD8 fractions, and dextramer-positive and dextramer-negative fractions. TCR cDNA was made using 5'RACE template switching, a step that added a universal primer site and unique molecular identifiers. Priming for cDNA synthesis came from both the TCR alpha and TCR beta constant segments. Two PCR steps were used to amplify libraries, with sample barcodes and sequencing adapters being added in the second step. Libraries were sequenced on Illumina HiSeq 2500 (2x100 bp) or NovaSeq (2x150 bp). The authors' pipeline ran thus. Demultiplexing of reads and collapsing into UMI consensus sequences were performed with MIGEC, and V(D)J alignment was carried out with MiXCR. Clonotypes responding to the vaccine were identified with edgeR on replicate PBMC samples, with the criteria of FDR below 0.01 and a log2 fold change above 5 up to day 15. Each bulk clonotype received a CD4 or CD8 identity based on whether the sequenced CD4 or CD8 repertoire contained that clonotype at higher abundance. The public reads were reprocessed in TCRdb via fastp at Q25 and MiXCR, keeping in-frame beta chains. Every entry covers one CDR3 protein and lists the most common genes and DNA from its rows. None of the V and J calls come from the authors' own analysis; TCRdb made them. The sample table records hundreds of thousands of distinct CDR3 sequences; approximately 13% of these occur just once. The ten largest clones add up to 15% of the sample.

Broad study findings and their caveats: Computational filtering was needed because FACS-sorted repertoires could contain abundant contaminating clonotypes from the bulk population. After the booster, most of the clones that had expanded following primary vaccination were detected again (just under 97% of CD4 and 88% of CD8), which suggests that memory was broadly maintained. Because only a couple of donors were included in the study, the extent to which the findings can be generalized is limited. A small fraction of clonotypes showed up in both the CD4 and CD8 compartments, probably as a result of convergent recombination. Compared with the primary T-cell response, the secondary T-cell response was faster but weaker, reaching its peak on day 5 rather than on day 15.

In its sample, this clonotype was seen a few times. Which antigen it targets is not known. No much larger clonotype is one base removed from it; base qualities were not supplied. The sequencing used PBMCs, collected on the day of the yellow fever booster vaccination. This receptor was obtained from a man aged 30-40 years who received the YFV17D yellow fever vaccine. The chain couples TRBV12-3 or TRBV12-4 to TRBJ2-7, with a weak D call of TRBD1 (6 bases match). The CDR3 protein sequence reads: CASRRDTDYEQYF. The nucleotides read TGTGCCAGCAGAAGGGACACCGACTACGAGCAGTACTTC.